These T cell receptor beta chains were read from a single sample in a study of blood T cells in healthy people across ages. One entry per CDR3 protein results from TCRdb running MiXCR on the 5' RACE reads. The data hold hundreds of thousands of distinct CDR3 sequences, with under 30% observed a single time. These data were also reused for a study on T cells of mothers and their children.

Sample: blood. These receptors all stem from a boy aged 10-17 years in good health. Both conserved end residues are part of each CDR3. The order of the fields is CDR3 protein, CDR3 DNA, J gene, clone size, D gene, V gene. D genes are given only for firm matches. Where a row states a size, it is once, few, many or the class of an expanded clone; other rows omit it.

CDR3 protein: CASSWVGTNYEQYF
CDR3 DNA: TGTGCCAGCAGTTGGGTGGGCACGAACTACGAGCAGTACTTC
J gene: TRBJ2-7
clone size: -
D gene: -
V gene: TRBV27

CDR3 protein: CASSIDQETQYF
CDR3 DNA: TGTGCCAGTAGTATCGACCAAGAGACCCAGTACTTC
J gene: TRBJ2-5
clone size: few
D gene: -
V gene: TRBV19

CDR3 protein: CASSFEGRQPQHF
CDR3 DNA: TGTGCCAGCAGTTTTGAGGGACGCCAGCCCCAGCATTTT
J gene: TRBJ1-5
clone size: few
D gene: -
V gene: TRBV12-3/TRBV12-4

CDR3 protein: CAWSRQGAGVNTEAFF
CDR3 DNA: TGTGCCTGGAGTAGACAGGGGGCGGGAGTGAACACTGAAGCTTTCTTT
J gene: TRBJ1-1
clone size: -
D gene: TRBD1
V gene: TRBV30

CDR3 protein: CSVLLRGLGYTF
CDR3 DNA: TGCAGCGTTCTACTGAGGGGACTTGGCTACACCTTC
J gene: TRBJ1-2
clone size: -
D gene: -
V gene: TRBV29-1

CDR3 protein: CASSPSGGLEETQYF
CDR3 DNA: TGTGCCAGCAGCCCTAGCGGGGGCCTCGAAGAGACCCAGTACTTC
J gene: TRBJ2-5
clone size: -
D gene: TRBD2
V gene: TRBV7-8

CDR3 protein: CASSESQGTQYF
CDR3 DNA: TGTGCCAGCAGCGAATCCCAAGGGACCCAGTACTTC
J gene: TRBJ2-5
clone size: -
D gene: -
V gene: TRBV12-3/TRBV12-4

CDR3 protein: CASRSRAGVEQYF
CDR3 DNA: TGTGCCAGCAGATCAAGGGCAGGGGTCGAGCAGTACTTC
J gene: TRBJ2-7
clone size: few
D gene: -
V gene: TRBV6-5

CDR3 protein: CASSSEGGRNNEQFF
CDR3 DNA: TGCGCCAGCAGCTCCGAGGGGGGGAGGAACAATGAGCAGTTCTTC
J gene: TRBJ2-1
clone size: few
D gene: -
V gene: TRBV5-1

CDR3 protein: CSVQDGNEQFF
CDR3 DNA: TGCAGCGTCCAGGATGGCAATGAGCAGTTCTTC
J gene: TRBJ2-1
clone size: -
D gene: -
V gene: TRBV29-1

CDR3 protein: CASSSSGTAISYEQYF
CDR3 DNA: TGTGCCAGCAGCTCCTCCGGGACAGCTATTTCCTACGAGCAGTACTTC
J gene: TRBJ2-7
clone size: -
D gene: TRBD1
V gene: TRBV7-9

CDR3 protein: CASSDPPERHEQFF
CDR3 DNA: TGTGCCAGCAGTGACCCGCCCGAGCGGCATGAGCAGTTCTTC
J gene: TRBJ2-1
clone size: -
D gene: -
V gene: TRBV6-1

CDR3 protein: CASSLALGGSDGYTF
CDR3 DNA: TGTGCCAGCAGCTTAGCGCTAGGGGGGTCTGATGGCTACACCTTC
J gene: TRBJ1-2
clone size: -
D gene: -
V gene: TRBV7-2

CDR3 protein: CASTVSGIYGYTF
CDR3 DNA: TGTGCCAGCACCGTGTCAGGTATCTATGGCTACACCTTC
J gene: TRBJ1-2
clone size: few
D gene: -
V gene: TRBV28